These 3 T cell receptor beta chains were sequenced from one sample in a study of cytomegalovirus exposure and HLA in healthy donors. This PCR relied on a set of 60 Vbeta primers and 13 Jbeta primers. This table comes from immunoSEQ multiplex PCR, and its TCRdb copy is limited to in-frame clones, with some not included. The sample shows about 130,000 clones, around 81% of them seen only once. The sequenced sample was PBMCs. The receptors stem from a woman between 50 and 59 years old in good health and CMV-seronegative.

This chain uses TRBV12-2 with TRBJ2-5; the D segment call TRBD1 is taken from the table without a DNA check. TRBV12-2 is labeled a pseudogene. This CDR3 contains 12 residues. The CDR3 sequence is CASLTGRETQYF. The CDR3 DNA reads TGTGCAAGTCTGACAGGGAGGGAGACCCAGTACTTC.

V and J are TRBV4-1 and TRBJ1-2, with 9 bases identical to TRBD1. The CDR3 has 17 residues. V dropped 4 bases and J dropped 4; count of bases not matched to a gene: 13. Germline CDR1 and CDR2: MGHRA and YSYEKL. The CDR3 DNA reads TGCGCCAGCAGCCCAAGATCTGGGACAGGGTTACTCTATGGCTACACCTTC. It codes for CASSPRSGTGLLYGYTF.

The V gene is TRBV5-1, the J gene TRBJ2-5, with 14 bases matching TRBD2. The CDR3 loop spans 15 amino acids. Germline CDR1 SGHRS, CDR2 YFSETQ. V shed 3 bases, J shed 7 bases, and the junction held 5 bases outside the gene matches. CDR3 residues: CASSSSTSGRGTQYF. The CDR3 DNA reads TGCGCCAGCAGCTCCTCGACTAGCGGGAGGGGGACCCAGTACTTC.